A single T cell receptor beta chain is shown here with its context. Antigen: not known. Germline loops: CDR1 SGHRS, CDR2 YFSETQ. The CDR3 extends over 15 amino acids. The data derive from a study of monozygotic twins with inflammatory bowel disease. Regarding the study as a whole: Especially with disease activity, IBD patients shared fewer clonotypes with others than healthy twins did.

TCRalpha and TCRbeta cDNA underwent two nested PCRs of 16 and 9 cycles. Reprocessing the 5' RACE reads, TCRdb reports a single entry for every CDR3 protein and omits DNA. The sample totals approximately 330,000 distinct CDR3 sequences; its top ten clones hold approximately 2%. The receptor was derived from a human donor with ulcerative colitis or Crohn's disease, or a healthy co-twin of an affected twin (not recorded which). V gene TRBV5-1 combines with J gene TRBJ2-7; absent DNA, TCRdb's TRBD1 call cannot be checked. Material for sequencing was blood. The CDR3 sequence is CASSGTGTESYEQYF.